This T cell receptor beta chain was recorded in a study of blood T cell repertoires in COVID-19 (dated by TCRdb to the early 2020s). Study-level background: The collaborator samples originated in the United States, Italy and Spain and spanned the acute and convalescent phases of COVID-19. The prospective study material was composed of cDNA or gDNA derived from T cells, B-cell-depleted T cells, or PBMCs. Subjects who had been exposed to COVID-19, were actively infected with it, or had recovered from it provided the deeply sampled blood TCRbeta repertoires that made up the dataset. A freely available public database, intended as a resource for researchers studying the immune response to SARS-CoV-2, is where the repertoires were released. The samples were drawn from two sources: the first 160 participants of the ongoing ImmuneRACE study, and 1,200 or so subjects contributed by 6 global collaborators. A de-identified subject ID, COVID-19 status, age in years and sex were almost always included in the sample metadata. HLA class I and class II types, where available, came from metadata supplied by the sample provider rather than from assay-based typing.

TCRbeta CDR3 regions were amplified from genomic DNA by means of the immunoSEQ Assay, a bias-controlled multiplex PCR. Processing in the source paper ran as follows. The number of nucleated cells in each sample was estimated by amplification of reference gene primers within the assay. To quantify the absolute abundance of each unique TCRbeta CDR3 rearrangement, sequence reads were collapsed and filtered. Productive Simpson clonality was computed per sample as the square root of Simpson's diversity index over productive rearrangements. TCRdb holds this immuneACCESS table with in-frame rearrangements only. Some clones are missing; in checked studies, unresolved V genes explain under half, and the rest has no known cause. V and J calls and clone size are those listed in that table; D and trimming were worked out from the DNA. This sample has 40,000 to 65,000 clones in its table, and 78% of those were observed once. The ten most abundant clones make up about 15% of the sample.

Concerning this clone itself: Its cognate antigen has yet to be identified. No base qualities exist here, and no much larger clone lies one base off it.

V sheds 1 base and J sheds 1 base, leaving 8 bases between their ends. Taken from the germline V gene, the CDR1 and CDR2 loops are LGHNA and YSLEER. The CDR3 covers 16 residues, taking in both the cysteine and the phenylalanine. The sequence is cut down to CDR3 DNA, 48 bases in frame from base 1. Findings and caveats that apply to the study as a whole: Clinical and demographic metadata were provided uncurated, with the amount varying by source and participant.

The collaborating institutions used their own protocols to collect whole blood in K2EDTA tubes. For TCRbeta analysis, collaborators shipped samples in one of three forms: frozen whole blood, isolated PBMCs, or DNA extracted from either of those sample types. This receptor was identified in a human donor with active or convalescent COVID-19. The donor label of this sample is uncertain. The chain is encoded by TRBV4-3 joined to TRBJ2-6; TRBD1 is a possible D gene, resting on 5 matching bases. The source material was peripheral blood. The nucleotide sequence is given as TGCGCCAGCAGCCAAGGGGGCGTGTCTGGGGCCAACGTCCTGACTTTC. This gives the protein CASSQGGVSGANVLTF.